The source of this TCR beta chain is a study of T cell responses to AZD1222 COVID-19 vaccine. Germline V gene data show CDR1 as MGHDK and CDR2 as SYGVNS. Trimming cost V 6 bases and J 1 base, with 10 bases left between them. The CDR3 covers 13 residues. TCRdb's table, derived via immunoSEQ multiplex PCR, lists solely in-frame clones and lacks some. The sample lists some 170,000 clones, 85% to 90% seen once, with about 4.3% in the top ten. The sample in question was peripheral blood, obtained 28 days after the second dose of the MenACWY control vaccine. The sequence derives from an adult who received the MenACWY meningococcal vaccine as a control. V is TRBV25-1 and J is TRBJ2-7; D possibly corresponds to TRBD2 (6 bases). In DNA form, the CDR3 reads TGTGCCAGCAGGGGTAGCGGTTCCTACGAGCAGTACTTC. Translated: CASRGSGSYEQYF.